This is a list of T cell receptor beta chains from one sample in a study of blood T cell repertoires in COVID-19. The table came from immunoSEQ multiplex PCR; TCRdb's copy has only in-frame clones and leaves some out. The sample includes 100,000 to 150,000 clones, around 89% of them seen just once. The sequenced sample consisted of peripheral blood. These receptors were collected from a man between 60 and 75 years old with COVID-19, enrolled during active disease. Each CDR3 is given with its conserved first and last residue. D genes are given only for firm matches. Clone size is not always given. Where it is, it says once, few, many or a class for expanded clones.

CDR3: CASSQTGGTHEQFF; DNA: TGCGCCAGCAGCCAGACAGGGGGTACCCATGAGCAGTTCTTC; D: TRBD1; size: .; V: TRBV5-1; J: TRBJ2-1
CDR3: CASSPTLTGGNSPLHF; DNA: TGTGCCAGTAGTCCAACCTTGACAGGGGGTAATTCACCCCTCCACTTT; D: TRBD1; size: .; V: TRBV19; J: TRBJ1-6
CDR3: CASSSTGDTEAFF; DNA: TGCGCCAGCAGCTCGACAGGGGATACTGAAGCTTTCTTT; D: TRBD1; size: .; V: TRBV5-1; J: TRBJ1-1
CDR3: CASSPGTGANQPQHF; DNA: TGTGCCAGCTCACCCGGGACAGGGGCCAATCAGCCCCAGCATTTT; D: TRBD1; size: .; V: TRBV18; J: TRBJ1-5
CDR3: CAISESGRDGYTF; DNA: TGTGCCATCAGTGAGTCGGGGAGGGATGGCTACACCTTC; D: .; size: .; V: TRBV10-3; J: TRBJ1-2
CDR3: CASSGRGTGELFF; DNA: TGTGCCAGTAGTGGTCGGGGCACCGGGGAGCTGTTTTTT; D: .; size: .; V: TRBV19; J: TRBJ2-2
CDR3: CASSLVEGLAFF; DNA: TGCGCCAGCAGCTTGGTGGAGGGGCTAGCTTTCTTT; D: .; size: .; V: TRBV5-1; J: TRBJ1-1
CDR3: CSANRGLGTEAFF; DNA: TGCAGCGCGAACAGGGGCTTGGGGACTGAAGCTTTCTTT; D: TRBD1; size: .; V: TRBV29-1; J: TRBJ1-1
CDR3: CASGLVSGTYNEQFF; DNA: TGTGCTAGTGGTTTGGTATCCGGGACCTACAATGAGCAGTTCTTC; D: .; size: .; V: TRBV12-5; J: TRBJ2-1
CDR3: CASSVVAASSYNEQFF; DNA: TGTGCCAGCAGCGTAGTAGCGGCGAGCTCCTACAATGAGCAGTTCTTC; D: .; size: .; V: TRBV9; J: TRBJ2-1
CDR3: CASSPRGDREAFF; DNA: TGTGCCAGCAGCCCCCGTGGGGACAGGGAAGCTTTCTTT; D: TRBD1; size: .; V: TRBV5-4; J: TRBJ1-1
CDR3: CASNVGFRAGELFF; DNA: TGTGCCAGTAACGTTGGGTTTCGGGCCGGGGAGCTGTTTTTT; D: .; size: .; V: TRBV19; J: TRBJ2-2
CDR3: CATSDSLAGGNEQFF; DNA: TGTGCCACCAGTGATTCCCTAGCGGGGGGGAATGAGCAGTTCTTC; D: TRBD2; size: .; V: TRBV24-1; J: TRBJ2-1
CDR3: CATSDSRTGPETQYF; DNA: TGTGCCACCAGTGATTCCAGGACAGGGCCCGAGACCCAGTACTTC; D: TRBD1; size: .; V: TRBV24-1; J: TRBJ2-5
CDR3: CASSSGNTIYF; DNA: TGTGCCAGTAGCTCTGGAAACACCATATATTTT; D: .; size: .; V: TRBV12-3/TRBV12-4; J: TRBJ1-3
CDR3: CASSYSVRGGYTF; DNA: TGTGCCAGCAGTTACTCTGTGAGGGGGGGCTACACCTTC; D: .; size: once; V: TRBV6-5; J: TRBJ1-2
CDR3: CASSPIGLSSYNSPLHF; DNA: TGTGCCAGCAGCCCCATCGGTCTGAGCTCCTATAATTCACCCCTCCACTTT; D: .; size: .; V: TRBV7-9; J: TRBJ1-6
CDR3: CASSLRDTQYF; DNA: TGCGCCAGCAGTCTTAGAGATACGCAGTATTTT; D: .; size: .; V: TRBV5-1; J: TRBJ2-3
CDR3: CASSQDSRNQPQHF; DNA: TGTGCCAGCAGTCAGGACAGCCGCAATCAGCCCCAGCATTTT; D: .; size: once; V: TRBV6-5; J: TRBJ1-5
CDR3: CASSYGTGPTGELFF; DNA: TGTGCCAGCAGTTACGGGACAGGCCCTACCGGGGAGCTGTTTTTT; D: TRBD1; size: .; V: TRBV27; J: TRBJ2-2
CDR3: CASPLAGGRETQYF; DNA: TGCGCCAGCCCCCTAGCGGGGGGGCGAGAGACCCAGTACTTC; D: TRBD2; size: few; V: TRBV23-1; J: TRBJ2-5
CDR3: CASSPRDRGETQYF; DNA: TGTGCCAGCAGTCCGCGGGACAGGGGAGAGACCCAGTACTTC; D: TRBD1; size: .; V: TRBV6-5; J: TRBJ2-5
CDR3: CASTEGVRGEQYF; DNA: TGTGCCAGCACCGAGGGGGTACGGGGCGAGCAGTACTTC; D: .; size: few; V: TRBV6-5; J: TRBJ2-7
CDR3: CATTGTAGNEQFF; DNA: TGTGCCACAACCGGGACAGCCGGCAATGAGCAGTTCTTC; D: TRBD1; size: once; V: TRBV10-3; J: TRBJ2-1
CDR3: CASSPPGQGDPRYTF; DNA: TGCGCCAGCAGTCCCCCGGGACAGGGGGACCCTAGGTACACCTTC; D: TRBD1; size: .; V: TRBV10-2; J: TRBJ1-2
CDR3: CASSSGTRVYEQYF; DNA: TGTGCCAGCAGTTCCGGGACACGAGTTTACGAGCAGTACTTC; D: .; size: .; V: TRBV6-5; J: TRBJ2-7
CDR3: CASSFWGLAGSIYNEQFF; DNA: TGTGCCAGCAGCTTTTGGGGACTAGCGGGGTCTATCTACAATGAGCAGTTCTTC; D: TRBD2; size: .; V: TRBV5-6; J: TRBJ2-1
CDR3: CASSYLKPSVNSPLHF; DNA: TGTGCCAGCAGTTACCTTAAGCCCTCGGTCAATTCACCCCTCCACTTT; D: .; size: .; V: TRBV6-5; J: TRBJ1-6
CDR3: CSVVRRDSNYGYTF; DNA: TGCAGCGTTGTAAGACGGGATTCTAACTATGGCTACACCTTC; D: .; size: once; V: TRBV29-1; J: TRBJ1-2
CDR3: CASSPSGARSYNEQFF; DNA: TGTGCCAGCAGCCCTTCAGGGGCCCGGTCCTACAATGAGCAGTTCTTC; D: .; size: .; V: TRBV3-1/TRBV3-2; J: TRBJ2-1
CDR3: CASSLEGTGGYQPQHF; DNA: TGTGCCAGCAGCTTAGAGGGGACAGGGGGCTATCAGCCCCAGCATTTT; D: TRBD1; size: .; V: TRBV7-8; J: TRBJ1-5
CDR3: CASSPGQGGFTDTQYF; DNA: TGTGCCAGCAGCCCCGGACAGGGAGGGTTCACAGATACGCAGTATTTT; D: .; size: once; V: TRBV4-2; J: TRBJ2-3
CDR3: CASQPGQGARNSPLHF; DNA: TGTGCCAGCCAACCGGGACAGGGGGCGCGAAATTCACCCCTCCACTTT; D: TRBD1; size: .; V: TRBV2; J: TRBJ1-6
CDR3: CATSDPGRGQETQYF; DNA: TGTGCCACCAGTGACCCCGGTCGGGGGCAAGAGACCCAGTACTTC; D: .; size: .; V: TRBV24-1; J: TRBJ2-5
CDR3: CASSTGTGGHF; DNA: TGTGCCAGTAGTACCGGGACAGGGGGTCACTTC; D: TRBD1; size: .; V: TRBV19; J: TRBJ2-4
CDR3: CASSVALSGGAFEQFF; DNA: TGTGCCAGCAGCGTAGCTCTGAGCGGGGGGGCATTTGAGCAGTTCTTC; D: TRBD2; size: .; V: TRBV9; J: TRBJ2-1
CDR3: CASSQRNFGGKTGELFF; DNA: TGCGCCAGCAGCCAACGGAATTTCGGGGGGAAAACCGGGGAGCTGTTTTTT; D: TRBD2; size: once; V: TRBV4-3; J: TRBJ2-2
CDR3: CASSRQGKETQYF; DNA: TGTGCCAGCTCCCGACAGGGAAAAGAGACCCAGTACTTC; D: TRBD1; size: .; V: TRBV18; J: TRBJ2-5
CDR3: CASTLDRDGDGYTF; DNA: TGTGCCAGCACCCTGGACAGGGACGGCGATGGCTACACCTTC; D: TRBD1; size: once; V: TRBV6-5; J: TRBJ1-2
CDR3: CASSGQETQYF; DNA: TGTGCCAGCAGCGGTCAAGAGACCCAGTACTTC; D: .; size: .; V: TRBV28; J: TRBJ2-5
CDR3: CASSFSSILYGYTF; DNA: TGCGCCAGCAGCTTCTCCAGTATCTTGTATGGCTACACCTTC; D: .; size: .; V: TRBV5-1; J: TRBJ1-2